This T cell receptor beta chain was recorded in a study of cytomegalovirus exposure and HLA in healthy donors. The PCR employed 60 Vbeta primers together with 13 Jbeta primers. Profiled with immunoSEQ multiplex PCR; TCRdb holds only in-frame clones, not every one. The table records 170,000 or so clones, around 80% of them present only once. The germline V gene encodes CDR1 MNHNS and CDR2 SASEGT. The trim removed 3 bases at V and 6 bases at J, leaving 13 bases unmatched. The CDR3 length is 16 residues. This chain connects TRBV6-1 to TRBJ2-7, with 8 bases that match TRBD2. The clonotype was recovered from a woman aged 25-40 years in good health and CMV-seropositive. Sequenced material: PBMCs. This chain's CDR3 is CASSDYGTGTRVEQYF. The DNA for the CDR3 is TGTGCCAGCAGTGATTACGGGACCGGGACTAGGGTCGAGCAGTACTTC.